The 22 T cell receptor beta chains given below trace back to one sample, sequenced in a study of shared clonotypes between healthy human individuals. CD8 cells regarded as naive lacked CD45RO, were positively chosen for CCR7, and omitted terminally differentiated effector memory CD45RA+ cells. Data came from immunoSEQ multiplex PCR; TCRdb stores just in-frame clones and leaves some out. This sample yields 1.5 million to 2.5 million clones, of which approximately 94% are seen a single time; around 1.2% belongs to the top ten. Sequencing was carried out using naive CD8+ T cells sorted from blood. Every receptor here comes from a young man in good health.

The CDR3 bases are TGTGCCAGCAGCGGAGAGGCGGGGGCACCCCCCGAGCAGTACTTC. Amino acids: CASSGEAGAPPEQYF. The chain has TRBV9 and TRBJ2-7; possible D gene TRBD2, 7 bases. The CDR3 is made up of 15 amino acids. Germline loops: CDR1 SGDLS, CDR2 YYNGEE. Trimming cost V 3 bases and J 6 bases, with 19 bases left between them.

CDR3 sequence: CAGLDRGQDTQYF. The CDR3 nucleotides are TGTGCCGGTCTTGACCGGGGGCAAGATACGCAGTATTTT. The J gene is TRBJ2-3, the V gene TRBV6-1; perhaps D is TRBD1 or TRBD2 (6 bases each). The germline gives CDR1 MNHNS, CDR2 SASEGT. Trimming left V 11 bases short and J 5 bases short, with 17 bases between. The CDR3 length is 13 residues.

The V call is TRBV9, the J call TRBJ1-2; D is possibly TRBD1 (5 bases). Between the trimmed V and J ends, which lost 4 bases and 8 bases, there was a span of 21 bases. CDR1 is SGDLS and CDR2 is YYNGEE in the germline V gene. This CDR3 has 15 residues. CDR3 DNA sequence: TGTGCCAGCAGCCCCCTTCTCGGGGGGGTAGAGGGCTACACCTTC. The encoded protein is CASSPLLGGVEGYTF.

This clone has just one count. The rearrangement links TRBV6-5 to TRBJ2-2, with TRBD1 identical over 7 bases. CDR1 is MNHEY, CDR2 SVGAGI, per germline. V gave up 5 bases and J gave up 6 bases; unmatched junction bases: 3. There are 13 residues in the CDR3. Written as DNA, the CDR3 is TGTGCCAGCAGTCCGGACAGGCCCGGGGAGCTGTTTTTT. Encoded protein: CASSPDRPGELFF.

The chain employs TRBV4-1 and TRBJ1-6; 8 bases agree with TRBD1. From germline, CDR1 is MGHRA and CDR2 YSYEKL. J was trimmed by 7 bases and V by 1 base; bases with no gene match: 6. The CDR3 is made up of 16 amino acids. This chain's CDR3 is CASSQGGTGGNSPLHF. The CDR3 DNA is TGCGCCAGCAGCCAAGGGGGAACAGGGGGAAATTCACCCCTCCACTTT.

The chain joins TRBV19 to TRBJ1-5, with TRBD1 as a possible D gene (5 bases). Germline lookup yields CDR1 LNHDA and CDR2 SQIVND (reference sequence). V was cut by 10 bases and J by 6 bases, with 19 bases left in between. CDR3 length: 14 residues. CDR3 loop: CATRPDRDAQPQHF. The CDR3 coding sequence is TGTGCCACCCGACCCGACCGGGACGCTCAGCCCCAGCATTTT.

This chain links TRBV5-4 with TRBJ2-7; D may be TRBD1 (6 bases). There are 15 residues in the CDR3. Trimming cost V 2 bases and J 4 bases, with 16 bases left between them. From germline, CDR1 is SGHNT and CDR2 YYREEE (reference sequence). CDR3: CASSLNRELQYEQYF. CDR3 sequence (DNA): TGTGCCAGCAGCTTAAACAGGGAGTTACAATACGAGCAGTACTTC.

The rearrangement uses TRBV25-1 and TRBJ2-2, with a tentative D call TRBD1 (6 bases). Germline V gene sequence: CDR1 MGHDK, CDR2 SYGVNS. This CDR3 region has 15 residues. Trimming stripped 4 bases from V and 5 bases from J, with 14 bases between. CDR3 protein: CASSVQLRGTGELFF. The CDR3 DNA is TGTGCCAGCAGTGTACAGCTTAGGGGGACCGGGGAGCTGTTTTTT.

This chain connects TRBV27 to TRBJ1-1, with D maybe TRBD1 (5 bases). CDR3 length: 15 amino acids. Germline V lookup: CDR1 MNHEY, CDR2 SMNVEV (reference sequence). V lost 5 bases and J lost 0, with 13 bases in between. The chain's CDR3 is CASSHHRSMNTEAFF. The CDR3 nucleotides are TGTGCCAGCAGTCACCACAGGAGCATGAACACTGAAGCTTTCTTT.

This chain links TRBV12-1 with TRBJ2-7; TRBD1, as called in the table, went unchecked against the DNA. TRBV12-1 is classified as a pseudogene. This CDR3 has 15 amino acids. The CDR3 bases are TGTGCCAGCAGCGCTGGGACAGGGAATCCCTACGAGCAGTACTTC. Translated: CASSAGTGNPYEQYF.

This clone has only one observation. In DNA form, the CDR3 reads TGTGCCAGCAGCTCCCACGATACGCAGTATTTT. Translated, it gives CASSSHDTQYF. This chain joins TRBV12-1 and TRBJ2-3. TRBV12-1 is flagged as a pseudogene. This CDR3 has 11 amino acids.

The sample holds a few counts of this clone. The identical CDR3 is also encoded by other nucleotide sequences in the sample. The gene calls are TRBV27 and TRBJ2-7; 7 nucleotides line up with TRBD1. Germline V lookup: CDR1 MNHEY, CDR2 SMNVEV (reference sequence). The trim removed 3 bases at V and 2 bases at J, leaving 4 bases unmatched. The CDR3 consists of 14 residues. CDR3 residues: CASSLSGTAYEQYF. The CDR3 DNA sequence: TGTGCCAGCAGTTTGTCCGGGACAGCCTACGAGCAGTACTTC.

The V gene is TRBV27, the J gene TRBJ2-3; tentatively, D is TRBD2 (5 bases). CDR1 and CDR2 (germline): MNHEY, SMNVEV (reference sequence). The CDR3 is 13 amino acids. Trimming removed 4 bases from V and 5 bases from J, with 10 bases in between. The DNA of the CDR3 is TGTGCCAGCAGTTCGGAGGTGAGAGATACGCAGTATTTT. Amino acid sequence: CASSSEVRDTQYF.

V gene TRBV10-1 combines with J gene TRBJ2-3; no clear D. V lost 3 bases to trimming and J lost 1 base, with 11 bases between them. The CDR3 is made up of 15 amino acids. Germline CDR1 WNHNN, CDR2 SYGVQD (reference sequence). The chain's CDR3 is CASSDYRAGTDTQYF. In DNA form, the CDR3 reads TGCGCCAGCAGTGACTACCGAGCAGGCACAGATACGCAGTATTTT.

The chain links TRBV9 to TRBJ2-1, with 12 bases fitting TRBD2. Looked up from germline, CDR1 is SGDLS and CDR2 is YYNGEE. After removal of 1 base from V and 7 bases from J, the junction contained 0 bases not matched to a gene. The CDR3 sequence is 14 residues long. In DNA, the CDR3 is TGTGCCAGCAGCGTAACTAGCGGGGGGAATGAGCAGTTCTTC. Amino acid sequence: CASSVTSGGNEQFF.

The genes are TRBV7-3 and TRBJ1-3; TRBD1 might be the D (5 bases). The ends were cut back, 5 bases at V and 0 bases at J, with 11 bases in the middle. This CDR3 is 15 amino acids long. Germline V CDR1 and CDR2: SGHTA, FQGTGA. The DNA of the CDR3 is TGTGCCAGCAGCGCCGACAGAACCTCTGGAAACACCATATATTTT. Residues: CASSADRTSGNTIYF.

The gene calls are TRBV28 and TRBJ2-6; D not resolved. V dropped 6 bases and J dropped 3 bases, with 6 bases sitting between them. The CDR3 is 13 residues long. CDR1 and CDR2 (germline): MDHEN, SYDVKM. CDR3 in amino acids: CASSQRGANVLTF. CDR3 bases: TGTGCCAGCAGCCAACGTGGGGCCAACGTCCTGACTTTC.

This clone was seen just once. The V and J genes are TRBV11-3 and TRBJ2-3, with D possibly matching TRBD1 (5 bases). Germline V gene sequence: CDR1 SGHNT, CDR2 YENEEA. CDR3 length: 15 amino acids. Trimming pared 5 bases from V and 2 bases from J, leaving 14 bases between. Here the CDR3 DNA reads TGTGCCAGCAGCGATCAGCCAGGGATCACAGATACGCAGTATTTT. Protein sequence: CASSDQPGITDTQYF.

The V call is TRBV7-9, the J call TRBJ2-5, with 8 bases lining up with TRBD1. CDR1 SEHNR and CDR2 FQNEAQ come from the germline V gene (reference sequence). The CDR3 sequence is 17 residues long. Germline trimming cut 2 bases from V and 5 bases from J; bases unmatched to any gene: 13. The CDR3 region has the DNA TGTGCCAGCAGCTTATTCGGACAGGGAGGAAGTCGTGAGACCCAGTACTTC. This encodes CASSLFGQGGSRETQYF. The entire variable domain, with the rest obtained from reference TRBV7-9 and TRBJ2-5, is as follows: DTGVSQNPRHKITKRGQNVTFRCDPISEHNRLYWYRQTLGQGPEFLTYFQNEAQLEKSRLLSDRFSAERPKGSFSTLEIQRTEQGDSAMYLCASSLFGQGGSRETQYFGPGTRLLVL.

The gene calls are TRBV27 and TRBJ2-5, with D unresolved. From germline, CDR1 is MNHEY and CDR2 SMNVEV (reference sequence). This CDR3 region has 15 residues. Trimming took off 7 bases at V and 7 bases at J, with 22 bases between the two ends. CDR3 loop: CASTDLSLGLMTQYF. The DNA of the CDR3 is TGTGCCAGCACCGACCTGTCCCTAGGGTTAATGACCCAGTACTTC.

The chain combines TRBV10-3 with TRBJ2-3; D may be TRBD1 or TRBD2 (5 bases each). Germline CDR1 is ENHRY and CDR2 is SYGVKD. Trimming removed 6 bases at V and 0 bases at J, with 19 bases between. This CDR3 comprises 17 residues. The DNA of the CDR3 is TGTGCCATCAGACCCACTTACGGGGCAAGTAGCACAGATACGCAGTATTTT. It encodes CAIRPTYGASSTDTQYF.

The V and J genes are TRBV7-2 and TRBJ2-1, with a tentative D call TRBD2 (6 bases). Trimming took off 5 bases at V and 4 bases at J, with 15 bases between the two ends. Per the germline V gene, CDR1 is SGHTA and CDR2 is FQGNSA. The length of the CDR3 is 15 residues. The CDR3 bases are TGTGCCAGCAGCCGGGACTCCACTGATTACAATGAGCAGTTCTTC. Encoded protein: CASSRDSTDYNEQFF. The whole variable domain, filled in from reference TRBV7-2 and TRBJ2-1, reads GAGVSQSPSNKVTEKGKDVELRCDPISGHTALYWYRQSLGQGLEFLIYFQGNSAPDKSGLPSDRFSAERTGGSVSTLTIQRTQQEDSAVYLCASSRDSTDYNEQFFGPGTRLTVL.